The 22 T cell receptor beta chains below come from one sample, sequenced in a study of shared clonotypes between healthy human individuals. Data came from immunoSEQ multiplex PCR; TCRdb stores just in-frame clones and leaves some out. Among some 380,000 clones listed, roughly 96% were seen once. Sequences were obtained from memory CD8+ T cells sorted from blood. Regarding subset: CD45RO+ cells pooled with CCR7-negative TemRA cells. These receptors were obtained from a man under 40 in good health.

This chain connects TRBV30 to TRBJ2-7, with 8 bases aligning to TRBD1. CDR1 is GTSNPN and CDR2 is SVGIG in the germline V gene (reference sequence). The junction had 4 bases not matched to a gene; V was cut back by 3 bases and J by 9 bases. The CDR3 consists of 11 residues. DNA of the CDR3: TGTGCCTGGAGCGTGACAGGGGTGCAGTACTTC. Its protein is CAWSVTGVQYF.

The chain recombines TRBV25-1 with TRBJ1-1; D unresolved. The germline CDR1 and CDR2 sequences are MGHDK and SYGVNS. CDR3 length: 14 amino acids. V lost 4 bases and J lost 6, with 15 bases in between. CDR3 DNA: TGTGCCAGCAGTGCCCGATCTGGGGTCGCTGAAGCTTTCTTT. It codes for CASSARSGVAEAFF.

The V and J genes are TRBV2 and TRBJ2-7, with D perhaps TRBD2 (5 bases). The ends were cut back, 4 bases at V and 5 bases at J, with 12 bases in the middle. The germline V gene encodes CDR1 SNHLY and CDR2 FYNNEI. The CDR3 extends over 13 amino acids. This chain's CDR3 is CASSARARNEQYF. The DNA of the CDR3 is TGTGCCAGCAGTGCGAGGGCGAGAAACGAGCAGTACTTC.

V is TRBV11-2 and J is TRBJ2-1, with D possibly matching TRBD1 (6 bases). Trimming shortened V by 0 bases and J by 7 bases, and 13 bases separated the two germline ends. The CDR3 length is 15 residues. The germline gives CDR1 SGHAT, CDR2 FQNNGV. The CDR3: CASSLEQGRTNEQFF. The CDR3 DNA sequence: TGTGCCAGCAGCTTAGAGCAGGGGCGTACAAATGAGCAGTTCTTC.

CDR3 sequence reads: CASSYVRGETQYF. The CDR3 DNA sequence: TGTGCCAGCAGTTACGTCCGGGGGGAGACCCAGTACTTC. The chain employs TRBV6-5 and TRBJ2-5; possibly TRBD2 for D (6 bases). The CDR3 sequence is 13 residues long. The germline gives CDR1 MNHEY, CDR2 SVGAGI. With 2 bases removed from V and 5 bases from J, the gap between germline ends came to 9 bases.

This sequence joins TRBV5-1 and TRBJ2-1; TRBD2 matches 7 bases. Germline CDR1 SGHRS, CDR2 YFSETQ. The V segment lost 4 bases and the J segment 4 bases; nucleotides outside the gene matches: 17. The CDR3 runs to 18 residues. The CDR3 protein is CASSAPVGGRSRYNEQFF. The CDR3 DNA is TGCGCCAGCAGCGCCCCCGTTGGCGGGAGAAGTCGGTACAATGAGCAGTTCTTC.

The chain uses TRBV5-1 and TRBJ1-2; D may be TRBD1 (6 bases). This CDR3 contains 14 residues. V was clipped by 7 bases and J by 7 bases, with 20 bases between them. CDR1 and CDR2 (germline): SGHRS, YFSETQ. The CDR3 loop is CASSPGHRKGGYTF. The CDR3, as DNA: TGCGCCAGCTCTCCGGGACACCGGAAGGGTGGCTACACCTTC. The full variable domain, in which reference TRBV5-1 and TRBJ1-2 provide the parts outside the CDR3, is KAGVTQTPRYLIKTRGQQVTLSCSPISGHRSVSWYQQTPGQGLQFLFEYFSETQRNKGNFPGRFSGRQFSNSRSEMNVSTLELGDSALYLCASSPGHRKGGYTFGSGTRLTVV.

This chain connects TRBV6-5 to TRBJ2-2; 7 bases are shared with TRBD2. The junction had 3 bases not matched to a gene; V was cut back by 8 bases and J by 0 bases. Germline lookup yields CDR1 MNHEY and CDR2 SVGAGI. There are 14 residues in the CDR3. The CDR3 nucleotides are TGTGCCAGCGGGGGGGTCGCGAACACCGGGGAGCTGTTTTTT. Encoded protein: CASGGVANTGELFF.

The rearrangement joins TRBV30 to TRBJ1-5, with 8 bases that match TRBD1. The junction had 13 bases not matched to a gene; V was cut back by 0 bases and J by 15 bases. The CDR3 contains 14 residues. CDR1 is GTSNPN, CDR2 SVGIG, per germline (reference sequence). The CDR3 sequence: CAWSVQGATGVRHF. The CDR3 DNA sequence: TGTGCCTGGAGTGTACAAGGGGCGACAGGGGTTAGGCATTTT.

The chain uses TRBV11-2 and TRBJ2-7; D is unclear. V lost 1 base and J lost 2, with 6 bases in between. Germline CDR1 reads SGHAT; CDR2 reads FQNNGV. The CDR3 is made up of 13 amino acids. Written as DNA, the CDR3 is TGTGCCAGCAGCTTAGGAAGAGCCTACGAGCAGTACTTC. Protein sequence: CASSLGRAYEQYF.

The genes are TRBV25-1 and TRBJ1-2; 7 bases align to TRBD1. J lost 0 bases, V lost 4 bases, and 5 bases had no gene match. The CDR3 totals 15 residues. CDR1 is MGHDK and CDR2 is SYGVNS in the germline V gene. In DNA form, the CDR3 reads TGTGCCAGCAGTGGGGGAGGACAGGCTAACTATGGCTACACCTTC. Translation: CASSGGGQANYGYTF.

The V gene is TRBV2, the J gene TRBJ1-2; D gene ambiguous. This CDR3 comprises 10 residues. Per the germline V gene, CDR1 is SNHLY and CDR2 is FYNNEI. The V and J ends lost 4 bases and 8 bases respectively, with 5 bases between them. CDR3 amino acids: CASSGQGYTF. CDR3 DNA sequence: TGTGCCAGCAGTGGTCAGGGCTACACCTTC.

A remark on this clone: This sample also contains other DNA sequences that code for the same CDR3. This sequence joins TRBV20-1 and TRBJ1-5; D is unresolved. The germline CDR1 and CDR2 sequences are DFQATT and SNEGSKA (reference sequence). The CDR3 loop spans 11 amino acids. V was shortened by 3 bases and J by 4 bases, with 4 bases between the two germline ends. CDR3 sequence: CSASGNQPQHF. For the CDR3, the DNA is TGCAGTGCTAGCGGGAATCAGCCCCAGCATTTT.

The rearrangement uses TRBV28 and TRBJ2-1, with D hard to call. The CDR3 length is 13 residues. Germline-derived CDR1 and CDR2 are MDHEN and SYDVKM. V was shortened by 2 bases and J by 8 bases, with 10 bases between the two germline ends. In DNA form, the CDR3 reads TGTGCCAGCAGTTTACCTAGAACCCATGAGCAGTTCTTC. Translating gives CASSLPRTHEQFF. Drawing the rest from reference TRBV28 and TRBJ2-1, the complete variable domain is DVKVTQSSRYLVKRTGEKVFLECVQDMDHENMFWYRQDPGLGLRLIYFSYDVKMKEKGDIPEGYSVSREKKERFSLILESASTNQTSMYLCASSLPRTHEQFFGPGTRLTVL.

The chain carries TRBV5-4 and TRBJ2-1; unclear D gene. Trimming shortened V by 6 bases and J by 4 bases, and 11 bases separated the two germline ends. The CDR3 totals 13 residues. Germline loops: CDR1 SGHNT, CDR2 YYREEE (reference sequence). The CDR3 DNA reads as TGTGCCAGCACCCAGGACGCATACAATGAGCAGTTCTTC. Protein product: CASTQDAYNEQFF.

The rearrangement links TRBV6-6 to TRBJ2-7; D is unclear. Deletions cut 4 bases from V and 2 bases from J, with 9 bases between. The CDR3 covers 13 residues. The germline gives CDR1 MNHNY, CDR2 SVGAGI (reference sequence). The CDR3 DNA is TGTGCCAGCAGTTCGCCGAATCCCTACGAGCAGTACTTC. Amino acid sequence: CASSSPNPYEQYF.

This clone came up once. The chain has TRBV28 and TRBJ2-7; the D gene is possibly TRBD1 (5 bases). CDR1 and CDR2 (germline): MDHEN, SYDVKM. V dropped 7 bases and J dropped 3 bases, with 16 bases sitting between them. This CDR3 spans 14 amino acids. CDR3 loop: CASTPAGPGYEQYF. In DNA, the CDR3 is TGTGCCAGCACCCCCGCAGGGCCCGGCTACGAGCAGTACTTC.

J is TRBJ2-1 and V is TRBV2; D is perhaps TRBD1 (5 bases). Germline V gene data show CDR1 as SNHLY and CDR2 as FYNNEI. V lost 4 bases to trimming and J lost 0 bases, with 13 bases between them. There are 16 residues in the CDR3. This CDR3 reads CASSGGRGSSYNEQFF. CDR3 DNA sequence: TGTGCCAGCAGTGGTGGAAGGGGCAGCTCCTACAATGAGCAGTTCTTC.

This clone was seen just once. J is TRBJ2-6 and V is TRBV5-4; D gene uncertain. Germline CDR1 SGHNT, CDR2 YYREEE (reference sequence). The CDR3 loop spans 16 amino acids. Trimming removed 0 bases from V and 0 bases from J, with 7 bases in between. The CDR3 DNA follows: TGTGCCAGCAGCTTGGGACTTACCTCTGGGGCCAACGTCCTGACTTTC. This translates into CASSLGLTSGANVLTF. The entire variable domain, with the rest obtained from reference TRBV5-4 and TRBJ2-6, is as follows: ETGVTQSPTHLIKTRGQQVTLRCSSQSGHNTVSWYQQALGQGPQFIFQYYREEENGRGNFPPRFSGLQFPNYSSELNVNALELDDSALYLCASSLGLTSGANVLTFGAGSRLTVL.

The chain is built from TRBV28 and TRBJ2-7; weak D call: TRBD1 (6 bases). With 5 bases removed from V and 2 bases from J, the gap between germline ends came to 13 bases. The CDR3 covers 14 residues. Germline V gene lookup returns CDR1 MDHEN and CDR2 SYDVKM. The CDR3 here is CASSPPTGTYEQYF. CDR3 DNA sequence: TGTGCCAGCAGTCCACCGACAGGAACCTACGAGCAGTACTTC.

The V and J genes are TRBV10-2 and TRBJ2-7, with D unresolved. With 4 bases removed from V and 2 bases from J, the gap between germline ends came to 9 bases. CDR3 length: 13 residues. Germline CDR1 WSHSY, CDR2 SAAADI. The CDR3 sequence: CASSVDATYEQYF. The CDR3 bases are TGCGCCAGCAGTGTTGACGCCACCTACGAGCAGTACTTC.

The chain has TRBV6-4 and TRBJ2-1; D remains ambiguous. Germline V gives CDR1 MRHNA, CDR2 SNTAGT. The CDR3 covers 11 residues. V was pared by 10 bases and J by 4 bases, with 8 bases between. CDR3 sequence: CATGVYNEQFF. In DNA, the CDR3 is TGTGCCACCGGCGTATACAATGAGCAGTTCTTC.